This T cell receptor beta chain was profiled in a study of cytomegalovirus exposure and HLA in healthy donors. Whole-study findings and limits: TCR beta chains associated with HLA were, in a later analysis, more clonally expanded than equally common others. Later analysis demonstrated an association between a missense DCLRE1C variant and TCR beta V- and J-gene trimming. TCR beta V segments were, for the most part, productive about 87% or about 30% of the time in an earlier analysis.

On this clone: What it binds is unknown.

V was pared by 7 bases and J by 4 bases, with 16 bases between. Germline V gene data show CDR1 as MNHEY and CDR2 as SMNVEV (reference sequence). This CDR3 spans 14 amino acids. PCR employed 60 Vbeta and 13 Jbeta primers. Method: immunoSEQ multiplex PCR; TCRdb's copy keeps in-frame clones and lacks some. In the table there are 200,000 to 250,000 clones, around nine tenths of which are singletons. The rearrangement joins TRBV27 to TRBJ1-1, with D tentatively TRBD1 (6 bases). Sequences were obtained from PBMCs. This TCR derives from a woman aged 18 to 35 in good health and CMV-seronegative. DNA for the CDR3: TGTGCCAGCAATCAGGCAGGGGTGGGCACTGAAGCTTTCTTT. Its translation: CASNQAGVGTEAFF.